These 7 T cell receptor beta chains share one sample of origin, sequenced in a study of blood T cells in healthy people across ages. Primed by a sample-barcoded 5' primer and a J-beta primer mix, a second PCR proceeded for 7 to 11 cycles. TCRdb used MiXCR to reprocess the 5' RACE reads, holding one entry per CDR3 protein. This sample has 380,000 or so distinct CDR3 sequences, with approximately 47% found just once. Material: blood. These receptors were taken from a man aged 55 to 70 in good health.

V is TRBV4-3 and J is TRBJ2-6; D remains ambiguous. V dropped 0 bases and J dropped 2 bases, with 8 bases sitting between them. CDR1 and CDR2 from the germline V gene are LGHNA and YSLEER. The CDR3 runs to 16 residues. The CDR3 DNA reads TGCGCCAGCAGCCAAGATCTCCGGGCTGGGGCCAACGTCCTGACTTTC. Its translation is CASSQDLRAGANVLTF.

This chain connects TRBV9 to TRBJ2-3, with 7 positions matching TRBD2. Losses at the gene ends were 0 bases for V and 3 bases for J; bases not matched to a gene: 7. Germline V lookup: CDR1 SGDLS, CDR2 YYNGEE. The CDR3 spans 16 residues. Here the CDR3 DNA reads TGTGCCAGCAGCGTAGGGGTCGGGAGGCCAACAGATACGCAGTATTTT. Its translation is CASSVGVGRPTDTQYF.

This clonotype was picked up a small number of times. The CDR3 nucleotides read TGCGCCAGCAGCCAGGGACTAGCGGGAGTGGCAGAGACCCAGTACTTC. Translated: CASSQGLAGVAETQYF. The chain links TRBV5-1 to TRBJ2-5, with TRBD2 matching 14 bases. The CDR3 is 16 residues long. Germline loops: CDR1 SGHRS, CDR2 YFSETQ. Losses at the gene ends were 4 bases for V and 4 bases for J; bases not matched to a gene: 6.

This chain's CDR3 is CSAGLGQLSPQYF. The CDR3 DNA reads as TGCAGTGCTGGACTGGGGCAGTTAAGTCCGCAGTATTTT. The rearrangement joins TRBV20-1 to TRBJ2-3, with D perhaps given as TRBD1 or TRBD2 (5 bases each). CDR1 DFQATT and CDR2 SNEGSKA come from the germline V gene (reference sequence). V was shortened by 5 bases and J by 10 bases, with 19 bases between the two germline ends. The CDR3 is 13 amino acids.

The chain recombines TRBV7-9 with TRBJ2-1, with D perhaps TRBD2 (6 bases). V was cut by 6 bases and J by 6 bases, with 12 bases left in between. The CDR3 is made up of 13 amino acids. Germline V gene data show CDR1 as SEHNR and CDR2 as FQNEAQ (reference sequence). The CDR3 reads CASSPDGSNEQFF. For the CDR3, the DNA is TGTGCCAGCAGTCCCGACGGGAGCAATGAGCAGTTCTTC.

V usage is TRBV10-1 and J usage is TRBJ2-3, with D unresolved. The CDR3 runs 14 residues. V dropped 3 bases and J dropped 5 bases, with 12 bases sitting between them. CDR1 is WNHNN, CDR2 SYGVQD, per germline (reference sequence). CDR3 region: CASSDRLGRDTQYF. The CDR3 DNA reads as TGCGCCAGCAGTGATCGGCTTGGTCGAGATACGCAGTATTTT.

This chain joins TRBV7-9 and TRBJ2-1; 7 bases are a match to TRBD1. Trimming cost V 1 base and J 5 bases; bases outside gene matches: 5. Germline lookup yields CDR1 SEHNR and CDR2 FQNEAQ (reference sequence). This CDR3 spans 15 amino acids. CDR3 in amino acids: CASSLVRDSNNEQFF. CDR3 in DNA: TGTGCCAGCAGCTTAGTCCGGGACAGCAACAATGAGCAGTTCTTC.